The 4 T cell receptor beta chains presented below share a single source sample, sequenced in a study of pediatric ulcerative colitis. Sequenced by immunoSEQ multiplex PCR; TCRdb stores in-frame clones only, minus some. Counted here are 65,000 or so clones, roughly nine tenths occurring once; the ten biggest clones make up about 3%. The sequencing sample was made of blood. All receptors derive from a boy younger than 18 with severe ulcerative colitis.

The chain joins TRBV10-3 to TRBJ2-1; D might be TRBD2 (6 bases). Deletions cut 8 bases from V and 7 bases from J, with 18 bases between. The germline V gene has CDR1 ENHRY and CDR2 SYGVKD. The CDR3 runs to 14 residues. CDR3 loop: CAIGPRDSINEQFF. The CDR3 coding sequence is TGTGCCATCGGCCCCCGGGACTCGATTAATGAGCAGTTCTTC.

V is TRBV7-9 and J is TRBJ2-2; D remains unclear. Trimming stripped 4 bases from V and 1 base from J, with 13 bases between. The CDR3 consists of 16 residues. Germline lookup yields CDR1 SEHNR and CDR2 FQNEAQ (reference sequence). CDR3 coding DNA: TGTGCCAGCAGCTCCAACGTAGATAGGAACACCGGGGAGCTGTTTTTT. Translated: CASSSNVDRNTGELFF.

The gene calls are TRBV4-1 and TRBJ2-1, with 12 nucleotides matching TRBD2. V was pared by 1 base and J by 6 bases, with 10 bases of the junction left unmatched. This CDR3 is built from 18 residues. Germline CDR1 is MGHRA and CDR2 is YSYEKL. The DNA for the CDR3 is TGCGCCAGCAGCCAAGTATTCGCTAGGACTAGCGGGATCAATGAGCAGTTCTTC. This sequence encodes CASSQVFARTSGINEQFF.

V usage is TRBV6-5 and J usage is TRBJ2-7; the D call may be TRBD1 or TRBD2 (5 bases each). The CDR3 contains 13 residues. From germline, CDR1 is MNHEY and CDR2 SVGAGI. V shed 6 bases and J shed 0 bases, with 9 bases lying between them. CDR3 nucleotide sequence: TGTGCCAGCAGGGGACCATTCTCCTACGAGCAGTACTTC. As protein: CASRGPFSYEQYF.